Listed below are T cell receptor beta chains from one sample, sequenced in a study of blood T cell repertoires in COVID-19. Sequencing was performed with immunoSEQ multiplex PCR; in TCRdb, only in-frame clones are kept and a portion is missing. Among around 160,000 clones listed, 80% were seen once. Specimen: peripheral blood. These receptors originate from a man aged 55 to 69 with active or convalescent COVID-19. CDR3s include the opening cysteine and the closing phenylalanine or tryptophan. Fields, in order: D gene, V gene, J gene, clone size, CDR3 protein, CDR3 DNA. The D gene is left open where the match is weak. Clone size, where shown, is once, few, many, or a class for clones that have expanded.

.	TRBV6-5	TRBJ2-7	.	CASTSDTYEQYF	TGTGCCAGCACTAGCGACACCTACGAGCAGTACTTC
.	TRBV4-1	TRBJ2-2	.	CASSQLTGTGELFF	TGCGCCAGCAGCCAATTGACTGGGACCGGGGAGCTGTTTTTT
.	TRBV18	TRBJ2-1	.	CASSPVAGDNEQFF	TGTGCCAGCTCACCAGTGGCAGGGGACAATGAGCAGTTCTTC
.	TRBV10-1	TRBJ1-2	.	CASSIQGSRNYGYTF	TGCGCCAGCAGTATACAGGGAAGTAGAAACTATGGCTACACCTTC
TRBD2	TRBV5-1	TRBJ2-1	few	CARVAGVSEQFF	TGCGCCAGAGTAGCGGGAGTAAGTGAGCAGTTCTTC
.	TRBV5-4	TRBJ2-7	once	CASSPGPRVSSYEQYF	TGTGCCAGCAGCCCAGGACCCAGGGTTTCCTCCTACGAGCAGTACTTC
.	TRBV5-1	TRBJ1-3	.	CASSQTTGRGNTIYF	TGCGCCAGCAGCCAGACGACAGGAAGAGGAAACACCATATATTTT
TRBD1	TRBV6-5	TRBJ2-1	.	CASTRQGFAGHEQFF	TGTGCCAGCACTAGACAGGGGTTCGCGGGCCATGAGCAGTTCTTC
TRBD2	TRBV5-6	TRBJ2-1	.	CASSLEAGGPGNEQFF	TGTGCCAGCAGCTTGGAAGCGGGAGGGCCAGGCAATGAGCAGTTCTTC
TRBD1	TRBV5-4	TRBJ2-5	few	CASSPGTGRETQYF	TGTGCCAGCAGCCCCGGGACAGGGCGAGAGACCCAGTACTTC
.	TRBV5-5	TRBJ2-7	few	CASRQDQGSAYEQYF	TGTGCCAGCAGGCAAGACCAGGGATCAGCCTACGAGCAGTACTTC
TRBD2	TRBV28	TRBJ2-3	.	CASTKTSVSTDTQYF	TGTGCCAGCACCAAGACTAGCGTGAGCACAGATACGCAGTATTTT
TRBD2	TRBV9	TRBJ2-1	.	CASSVRDSGRADNEQFF	TGTGCCAGCAGCGTTCGAGATAGCGGGAGGGCCGACAATGAGCAGTTCTTC
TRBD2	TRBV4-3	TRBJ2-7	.	CASSQDPLAGLPYEQYF	TGCGCCAGCAGCCAAGATCCCCTAGCGGGACTTCCCTACGAGCAGTACTTC
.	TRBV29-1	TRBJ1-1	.	CSVGDSNTEAFF	TGCAGCGTTGGTGACAGTAACACTGAAGCTTTCTTT
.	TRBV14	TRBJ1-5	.	CASSQDRVQPQHF	TGTGCCAGCAGCCAAGATCGGGTTCAGCCCCAGCATTTT
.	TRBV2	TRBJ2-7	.	CASSSYRTSYEQYF	TGTGCCAGCAGTTCCTACAGGACGTCCTACGAGCAGTACTTC
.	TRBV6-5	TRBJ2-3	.	CATWTGTDTQYF	TGTGCCACTTGGACAGGCACAGATACGCAGTATTTT
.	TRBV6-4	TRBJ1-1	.	CASRDTNLNTEAFF	TGTGCCTCCAGAGACACAAACCTGAACACTGAAGCTTTCTTT
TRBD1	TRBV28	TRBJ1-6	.	CASRTFDSARTGRMNSPLHF	TGTGCCAGCAGAACTTTTGATTCGGCCCGGACAGGGAGGATGAATTCACCCCTCCACTTT
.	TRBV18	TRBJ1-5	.	CASTSNGYNQPQHF	TGTGCCAGCACCTCGAACGGGTACAATCAGCCCCAGCATTTT
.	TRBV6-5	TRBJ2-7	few	CASSSPRQSYEQYF	TGTGCCAGCAGTTCCCCCCGACAATCCTACGAGCAGTACTTC
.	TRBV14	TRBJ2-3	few	CASSPQTGRTDTQYF	TGTGCCAGCAGCCCACAAACAGGGCGCACAGATACGCAGTATTTT
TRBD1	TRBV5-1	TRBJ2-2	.	CASSKGAGPNTGELFF	TGCGCCAGCAGTAAGGGGGCAGGGCCGAACACCGGGGAGCTGTTTTTT
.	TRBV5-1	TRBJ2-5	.	CASSLLPGGETQYF	TGCGCCAGCAGCTTGTTGCCAGGCGGGGAGACCCAGTACTTC
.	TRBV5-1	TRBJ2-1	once	CASTPKTSWNEQFF	TGCGCCAGCACCCCGAAGACTAGTTGGAATGAGCAGTTCTTC
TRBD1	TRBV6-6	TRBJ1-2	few	CASSQTGGVLYGYTF	TGTGCCAGCAGTCAGACAGGGGGCGTTCTCTATGGCTACACCTTC
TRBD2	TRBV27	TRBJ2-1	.	CASSFSGGGSNEQFF	TGTGCCAGCAGTTTTAGCGGGGGAGGGTCAAATGAGCAGTTCTTC
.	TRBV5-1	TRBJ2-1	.	CASSQFPVGGEQFF	TGCGCCAGCAGCCAATTTCCAGTCGGGGGTGAGCAGTTCTTC
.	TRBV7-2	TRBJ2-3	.	CASSLGLPSDTQYF	TGTGCCAGCAGCCTGGGACTTCCGTCCGATACGCAGTATTTT
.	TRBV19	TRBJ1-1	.	CASSAGTLNTEAFF	TGTGCCAGTAGTGCCGGGACTTTGAACACTGAAGCTTTCTTT
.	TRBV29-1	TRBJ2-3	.	CSVDLARIASTDTQYF	TGCAGCGTTGACTTGGCTCGAATCGCTAGCACAGATACGCAGTATTTT
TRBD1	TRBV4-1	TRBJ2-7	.	CASSAGTGIYEQYF	TGCGCCAGCAGTGCCGGGACAGGGATCTACGAGCAGTACTTC
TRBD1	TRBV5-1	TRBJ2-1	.	CASSRDRVFEQFF	TGCGCCAGCAGCCGGGACAGGGTCTTTGAGCAGTTCTTC
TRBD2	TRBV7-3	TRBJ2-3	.	CASSPRLAGGTDTQYF	TGTGCCAGCAGCCCACGACTAGCGGGGGGCACAGATACGCAGTATTTT
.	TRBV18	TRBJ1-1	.	CASSANRNTEAFF	TGTGCCAGCTCCGCAAACAGGAACACTGAAGCTTTCTTT
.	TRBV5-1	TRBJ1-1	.	CASSFDRPDTEAFF	TGCGCCAGCAGCTTCGACAGACCCGATACTGAAGCTTTCTTT
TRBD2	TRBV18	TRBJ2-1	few	CASSPLAGYSYNEQFF	TGTGCCAGCTCACCGCTAGCGGGGTACTCCTACAATGAGCAGTTCTTC
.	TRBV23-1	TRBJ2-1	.	CASSLGGTYNEQFF	TGCGCCAGCAGTCTCGGGGGTACGTACAATGAGCAGTTCTTC
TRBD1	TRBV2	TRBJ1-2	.	CASSWDRVNGYTF	TGTGCCAGCAGTTGGGACAGGGTGAACGGCTACACCTTC
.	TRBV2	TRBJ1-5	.	CASALIGSDQPQHF	TGTGCCAGCGCGTTGATCGGGTCCGATCAGCCCCAGCATTTT
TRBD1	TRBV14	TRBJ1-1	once	CASSPDRGSVTEAFF	TGTGCCAGCAGCCCAGACAGGGGCTCGGTGACTGAAGCTTTCTTT
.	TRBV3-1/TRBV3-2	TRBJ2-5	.	CASSQFKETQYF	TGTGCCAGCAGCCAATTCAAAGAGACCCAGTACTTC
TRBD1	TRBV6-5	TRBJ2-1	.	CASERTGKNEQFF	TGTGCCAGCGAAAGGACAGGGAAGAATGAGCAGTTCTTC
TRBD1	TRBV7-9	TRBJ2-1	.	CASSTRTGAGNEQFF	TGTGCCAGCAGCACCCGGACAGGGGCAGGCAATGAGCAGTTCTTC
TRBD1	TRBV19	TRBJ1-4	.	CASSPRVAGGNEKLFF	TGTGCCAGTAGTCCCCGAGTAGCAGGGGGGAATGAAAAACTGTTTTTT
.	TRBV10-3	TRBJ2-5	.	CASRDIQETQYF	TGTGCCAGCCGGGACATCCAAGAGACCCAGTACTTC